This TCR beta chain came from a study of vaccination effects on CD4 cells after COVID-19. Across the study: Post-vaccine specimens were collected at a median of 72 days following the second dose. Notes on the study in general: Marked clonal contraction was seen late after vaccination (in both infection- and vaccine-induced clones).

The method was immunoSEQ multiplex PCR; TCRdb's version includes in-frame clones alone and lacks a portion of them. The profile covers some 68,000 clones, with 80% to 85% appearing a single time and 1.2% taken by the ten largest. Between the trimmed V and J ends, which lost 3 bases and 7 bases, there was a span of 16 bases. The CDR3 has 15 residues. Germline CDR1 reads KGHSH; CDR2 reads LQKENI. About this clone itself: What it binds is not known.

Sequencing followed a ViraFEST assay step that expanded antigen-specific CD4+ T cells with viral peptide pools. With roughly 10 days of culture completed, CD4+ T cells were isolated. Participants each got two BNT162b2 or mRNA-1273 vaccine doses. A density of around 2 million PBMC per well was used; these cells were cultured with approximately 9.1 IU/ml IL-2 and approximately 10 ug/ml peptides. Cultures got half-medium changes with IL-2 on days 3 and 7. The source of this sequence is a human donor who received a COVID-19 vaccine. Material: CD4+ T cells from PBMCs cultured with HCoV-229E spike peptides, obtained after COVID-19 vaccination. The genes are TRBV18 and TRBJ2-1; D gene uncertain. CDR3 protein: CASSPRGVTWNEQFF. The CDR3 coding sequence is TGTGCCAGCTCACCTCGTGGGGTAACTTGGAATGAGCAGTTCTTC. The complete variable domain, with remaining parts taken from reference TRBV18 and TRBJ2-1, reads NAGVMQNPRHLVRRRGQEARLRCSPMKGHSHVYWYRQLPEEGLKFMVYLQKENIIDESGMPKERFSAEFPKEGPSILRIQQVVRGDSAAYFCASSPRGVTWNEQFFGPGTRLTVL.